This passage covers 19 T cell receptor beta chains from one sample sequenced in a study of graft-versus-host responses after intestinal transplantation. Some clones are missing from TCRdb's copy, which holds only in-frame ones; the method was immunoSEQ multiplex PCR. Of around 120,000 clones in the sample, less than 95% were seen once. These TCRs are of unknown antigen specificity. The sequencing used unstimulated CD4+ T cells sorted from spleen or lymph node cells, collected before intestinal transplant. These receptors all stem from a human donor who received an intestinal transplant.

The J gene is TRBJ2-7, the V gene TRBV4-1, with a tentative D call TRBD2 (5 bases). CDR1 and CDR2 (germline): MGHRA, YSYEKL. The length of the CDR3 is 13 residues. The V and J ends lost 0 bases and 10 bases respectively, with 13 bases between them. Here the CDR3 reads CASSQDRPLVQYF. CDR3 bases: TGCGCCAGCAGCCAAGATAGGCCACTAGTCCAGTACTTC.

This chain links TRBV7-2 with TRBJ1-2, with a tentative D call TRBD1 (6 bases). Germline assignment: CDR1 SGHTA and CDR2 FQGNSA. With 5 bases removed from V and 1 base from J, the gap between germline ends came to 20 bases. The CDR3 runs 17 residues. CDR3 loop: CASSQRRDTLFNYGYTF. The CDR3 nucleotides read TGTGCCAGCAGCCAGCGACGGGACACGTTATTTAACTATGGCTACACCTTC.

The chain combines TRBV19 with TRBJ2-7; maybe TRBD2 (5 bases). V was clipped by 4 bases and J by 6 bases, with 10 bases between them. The CDR3 runs 12 residues. CDR1 and CDR2 from the germline V gene are LNHDA and SQIVND (reference sequence). The CDR3 nucleotides read TGTGCCAGTAGTAGTGTCGGGGTCGAGCAGTACTTC. The encoded protein is CASSSVGVEQYF.

The V and J genes are TRBV7-3 and TRBJ2-2; a weak D match, TRBD1 (6 bases). The V end was cut by 3 bases, the J end by 0 bases, with 8 bases between. Germline CDR1 and CDR2: SGHTA and FQGTGA. This CDR3 contains 15 residues. CDR3 DNA: TGTGCCAGCAGCTTCACAGGGACGAACACCGGGGAGCTGTTTTTT. This encodes CASSFTGTNTGELFF.

This rearrangement joins TRBV6-5 to TRBJ1-4, with unresolved D. The CDR3 has 14 amino acids. Trimming stripped 2 bases from V and 3 bases from J, with 7 bases between. Germline assignment: CDR1 MNHEY and CDR2 SVGAGI. The chain's CDR3 is CASSYNGANEKLFF. CDR3 sequence (DNA): TGTGCCAGCAGTTACAATGGAGCTAATGAAAAACTGTTTTTT.

The chain employs TRBV7-9 and TRBJ2-3, with 10 bases matching TRBD2. The CDR3 covers 15 residues. CDR1 is SEHNR, CDR2 FQNEAQ, per germline (reference sequence). V trimming: 5 bases; J trimming: 2 bases; junction bases outside the gene matches: 4. The CDR3 reads CASSRGLADTDTQYF. DNA of the CDR3: TGTGCCAGCAGCCGAGGACTAGCGGACACAGATACGCAGTATTTT.

The chain combines TRBV2 with TRBJ2-3, with a tentative D call TRBD2 (6 bases). This CDR3 spans 15 amino acids. V was shortened by 4 bases and J by 6 bases, with 17 bases between the two germline ends. Germline CDR1 SNHLY, CDR2 FYNNEI. The CDR3 reads CASSGGTPLGDTQYF. The CDR3 DNA reads TGTGCCAGCAGTGGGGGGACTCCCCTTGGCGATACGCAGTATTTT. The full variable domain, with the rest looked up from reference TRBV2 and TRBJ2-3, is EPEVTQTPSHQVTQMGQEVILRCVPISNHLYFYWYRQILGQKVEFLVSFYNNEISEKSEIFDDQFSVERPDGSNFTLKIRSTKLEDSAMYFCASSGGTPLGDTQYFGPGTRLTVL.

The chain combines TRBV7-3 with TRBJ2-1; the D gene is possibly TRBD2 (5 bases). Germline values: CDR1 SGHTA, CDR2 FQGTGA. V dropped 1 base and J dropped 4 bases, with 11 bases sitting between them. The CDR3 length is 15 residues. The CDR3, as DNA: TGTGCCAGCAGCTTAATTCGGGGTTCTTACAATGAGCAGTTCTTC. Its protein product is CASSLIRGSYNEQFF.

The V gene is TRBV10-2, the J gene TRBJ2-7; TRBD2 agrees at 7 bases. The CDR3 totals 13 residues. Germline CDR1 reads WSHSY; CDR2 reads SAAADI. Unmatched junction bases numbered 2, after V lost 6 bases and J lost 0 bases. The CDR3 sequence is CASSLAASYEQYF. CDR3 DNA sequence: TGCGCCAGCAGCCTAGCGGCCTCCTACGAGCAGTACTTC.

The chain carries TRBV27 and TRBJ2-3; a weak D match, TRBD2 (5 bases). The CDR3 runs to 14 residues. Trimming took 6 bases from V and 0 from J, leaving 10 bases between them. Germline V gives CDR1 MNHEY, CDR2 SMNVEV (reference sequence). DNA for the CDR3: TGTGCCAGCAGACCCGGACTGAGCACAGATACGCAGTATTTT. Its translation is CASRPGLSTDTQYF.

V is TRBV5-4 and J is TRBJ2-3; no definite D call. Looked up from germline, CDR1 is SGHNT and CDR2 is YYREEE (reference sequence). This CDR3 has 15 residues. V dropped 4 bases and J dropped 1 base, with 13 bases sitting between them. CDR3 in DNA: TGTGCCAGCAGCCGTGCGAGCCCTGGCACAGATACGCAGTATTTT. Amino acids: CASSRASPGTDTQYF. Using reference TRBV5-4 and TRBJ2-3 for the parts outside the CDR3, the full variable domain is ETGVTQSPTHLIKTRGQQVTLRCSSQSGHNTVSWYQQALGQGPQFIFQYYREEENGRGNFPPRFSGLQFPNYSSELNVNALELDDSALYLCASSRASPGTDTQYFGPGTRLTVL.

The gene calls are TRBV6-1 and TRBJ2-6; tentatively, D is TRBD1 (6 bases). The CDR3 length is 16 residues. Trimming cost V 4 bases and J 4 bases, with 14 bases left between them. Germline V gene data show CDR1 as MNHNS and CDR2 as SASEGT. DNA for the CDR3: TGTGCCAGCAGTGGGGGGCCAGGGTTAGGGGCCAACGTCCTGACTTTC. Translated, it gives CASSGGPGLGANVLTF.

The genes are TRBV5-1 and TRBJ2-3; 10 bases line up with TRBD2. The V gene end was trimmed by 4 bases and the J gene end by 4 bases; junction bases not matched to a gene: 9. The V gene's germline CDR1 is SGHRS and CDR2 YFSETQ. CDR3 size: 16 residues. The CDR3 protein is CASSVSSGRGADTQYF. CDR3 sequence (DNA): TGCGCCAGCAGCGTTTCTAGCGGGAGAGGCGCAGATACGCAGTATTTT.

The V gene is TRBV5-1, the J gene TRBJ2-7; 9 bases are a match to TRBD1. V shed 3 bases and J 5 bases; nucleotides not matched to a gene: 12. Germline CDR1 reads SGHRS; CDR2 reads YFSETQ. The CDR3 has 16 amino acids. CDR3: CASSSTTGGSVHEQYF. CDR3 nucleotides: TGCGCCAGCAGCTCAACAACAGGGGGCTCTGTCCACGAGCAGTACTTC. Variable domain in full (rest from reference TRBV5-1 and TRBJ2-7): KAGVTQTPRYLIKTRGQQVTLSCSPISGHRSVSWYQQTPGQGLQFLFEYFSETQRNKGNFPGRFSGRQFSNSRSEMNVSTLELGDSALYLCASSSTTGGSVHEQYFGPGTRLTVT.

V gene TRBV4-1 combines with J gene TRBJ2-2, with TRBD2 matching 9 bases. With V trimmed by 6 bases and J by 4 bases, 6 bases remained unmatched. The germline CDR1 and CDR2 sequences are MGHRA and YSYEKL. CDR3 length: 15 residues. The CDR3 loop is CASRRLAGPTGELFF. The CDR3 region has the DNA TGCGCCAGCAGACGGCTAGCGGGACCCACCGGGGAGCTGTTTTTT.

J is TRBJ1-5 and V is TRBV27, with D possibly being TRBD1 (5 bases). Germline assignment: CDR1 MNHEY and CDR2 SMNVEV (reference sequence). V was trimmed by 3 bases and J by 6 bases, leaving 9 bases between them. The CDR3 is 13 residues long. The CDR3 spells CASSLGGGQPQHF. DNA of the CDR3: TGTGCCAGCAGTTTGGGGGGTGGTCAGCCCCAGCATTTT.

The V call is TRBV7-2, the J call TRBJ2-1, with 9 bases that match TRBD2. This CDR3 comprises 13 residues. Germline V gene data show CDR1 as SGHTA and CDR2 as FQGNSA. The V gene end was trimmed by 3 bases and the J gene end by 15 bases; junction bases not matched to a gene: 9. This chain's CDR3 is CASSFGYAGGTFF. The CDR3, as DNA: TGTGCCAGCAGCTTTGGATACGCGGGGGGGACGTTCTTC.

This chain connects TRBV4-1 to TRBJ1-2; 10 bases fit TRBD1. Germline trimming cut 4 bases from V and 0 bases from J; bases unmatched to any gene: 2. This CDR3 has 15 residues. Germline V lookup: CDR1 MGHRA, CDR2 YSYEKL. CDR3 in amino acids: CASSPGTGANYGYTF. CDR3 nucleotides: TGCGCCAGCAGCCCGGGGACAGGGGCTAACTATGGCTACACCTTC.

The chain has TRBV5-5 and TRBJ2-7, with no clear D. Germline assignment: CDR1 SGHKS and CDR2 YYEKEE (reference sequence). Deletions cut 4 bases from V and 4 bases from J, with 9 bases between. There are 12 residues in the CDR3. The CDR3: CASSPTFYEQYF. The DNA for the CDR3 is TGTGCCAGCAGCCCGACTTTTTACGAGCAGTACTTC.